This T cell receptor (beta chain) was sequenced for a study of blood T cell repertoires in COVID-19. For the study at large: Collection of acute and convalescent COVID-19 samples took place in the United States, Italy and Spain.

Method: immunoSEQ multiplex PCR; TCRdb's copy keeps in-frame clones and lacks some. Of 400,000 to 500,000 clones in the sample, 88% were seen once. CDR1 is SGDLS, CDR2 YYNGEE, per germline. The CDR3 loop spans 16 amino acids. On this clone: This clone may be a read error of a much larger clone one base away. The sample holds other DNA sequences that translate to the same CDR3.

Membership in each cohort depended on participant-reported clinical history. The specimen sequenced was PBMCs or T cells enriched from blood (not recorded which). The clonotype was recovered from a woman aged 40-49 years who had recovered from COVID-19. The rearrangement uses TRBV9 and TRBJ1-3; D gene ambiguous. CDR3 in DNA: TGTGCCAGCAGCGTAGGTGTGGGGAGCTCTGGAAATACCATATATTTT. It specifies CASSVGVGSSGNTIYF.